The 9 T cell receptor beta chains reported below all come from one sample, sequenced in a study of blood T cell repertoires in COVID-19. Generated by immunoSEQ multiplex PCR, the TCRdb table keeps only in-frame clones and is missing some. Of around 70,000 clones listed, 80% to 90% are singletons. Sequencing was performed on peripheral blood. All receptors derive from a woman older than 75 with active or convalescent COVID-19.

In DNA, the CDR3 is TGTGCCAGCAGCCCCGTGCGATCGGGGGGTAGATCCTACGAGCAGTACTTC. Its translation: CASSPVRSGGRSYEQYF. The V and J genes are TRBV7-2 and TRBJ2-7; the match to TRBD2 covers 7 bases. The V segment lost 5 bases and the J segment 1 base; nucleotides outside the gene matches: 14. Germline CDR1 reads SGHTA; CDR2 reads FQGNSA. The CDR3 covers 17 residues. Variable domain in full (rest from reference TRBV7-2 and TRBJ2-7): GAGVSQSPSNKVTEKGKDVELRCDPISGHTALYWYRQSLGQGLEFLIYFQGNSAPDKSGLPSDRFSAERTGGSVSTLTIQRTQQEDSAVYLCASSPVRSGGRSYEQYFGPGTRLTVT.

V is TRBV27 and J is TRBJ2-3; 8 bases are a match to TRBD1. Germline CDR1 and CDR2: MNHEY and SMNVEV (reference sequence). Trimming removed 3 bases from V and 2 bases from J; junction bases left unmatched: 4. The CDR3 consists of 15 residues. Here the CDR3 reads CASSFGTGSTDTQYF. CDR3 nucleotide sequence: TGTGCCAGCAGTTTCGGGACAGGCTCCACAGATACGCAGTATTTT.

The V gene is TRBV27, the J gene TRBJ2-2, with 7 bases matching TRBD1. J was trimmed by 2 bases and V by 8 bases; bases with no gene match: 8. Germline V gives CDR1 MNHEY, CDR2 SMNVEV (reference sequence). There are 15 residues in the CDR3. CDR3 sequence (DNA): TGTGCCAGCCGAAACAGGGGCTTTAACACCGGGGAGCTGTTTTTT. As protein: CASRNRGFNTGELFF.

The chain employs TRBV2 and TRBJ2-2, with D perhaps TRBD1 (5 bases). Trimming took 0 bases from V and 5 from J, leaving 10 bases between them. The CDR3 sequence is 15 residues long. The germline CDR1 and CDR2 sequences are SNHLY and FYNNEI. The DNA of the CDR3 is TGTGCCAGCAGTGAAGCAGGGCAGGGAACCGGGGAGCTGTTTTTT. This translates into CASSEAGQGTGELFF.

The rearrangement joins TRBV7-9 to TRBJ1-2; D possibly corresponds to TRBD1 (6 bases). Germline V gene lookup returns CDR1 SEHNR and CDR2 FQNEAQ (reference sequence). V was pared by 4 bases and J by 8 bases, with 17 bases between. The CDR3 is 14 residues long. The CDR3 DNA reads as TGTGCCAGCAGCTCCGCTTTGGGGGCTAGGGGCTACACCTTC. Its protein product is CASSSALGARGYTF.

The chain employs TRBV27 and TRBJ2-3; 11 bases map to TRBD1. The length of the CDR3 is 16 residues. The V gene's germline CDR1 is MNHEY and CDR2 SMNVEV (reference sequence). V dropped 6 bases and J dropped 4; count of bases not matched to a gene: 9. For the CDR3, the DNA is TGTGCCAGCAGAAAACCCGGACAGGGGGCAGCAGATACGCAGTATTTT. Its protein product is CASRKPGQGAADTQYF.

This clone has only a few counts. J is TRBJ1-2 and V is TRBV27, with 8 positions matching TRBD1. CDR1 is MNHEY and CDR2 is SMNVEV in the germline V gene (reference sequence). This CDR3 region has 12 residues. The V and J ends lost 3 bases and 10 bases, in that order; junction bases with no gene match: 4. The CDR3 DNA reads TGTGCCAGCAGTTTCAGGGGGCAGGCCTACACCTTC. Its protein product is CASSFRGQAYTF.

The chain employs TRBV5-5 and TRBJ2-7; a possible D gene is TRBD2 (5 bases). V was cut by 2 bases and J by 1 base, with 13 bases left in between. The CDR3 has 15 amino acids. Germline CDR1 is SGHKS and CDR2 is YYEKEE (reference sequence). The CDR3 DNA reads TGTGCCAGCAGCTTCAGCGGAGCACTATCCTACGAGCAGTACTTC. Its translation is CASSFSGALSYEQYF.

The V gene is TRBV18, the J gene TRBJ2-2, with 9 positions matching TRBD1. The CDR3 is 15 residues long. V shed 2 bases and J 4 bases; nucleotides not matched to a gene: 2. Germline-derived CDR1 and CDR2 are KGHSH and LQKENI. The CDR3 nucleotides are TGTGCCAGCTCACCAGAGACAGGGGGCACCGGGGAGCTGTTTTTT. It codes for CASSPETGGTGELFF.